The entry below gives a single T cell receptor (beta chain) sequence along with its context. Its antigen is unidentified. This sample stems from a study of cytomegalovirus exposure and HLA in healthy donors. The PCR made use of 60 Vbeta and 13 Jbeta primers. Produced via immunoSEQ multiplex PCR; TCRdb's table is partial and in-frame only. The table has under 110,000 clones, about 80% seen once; the top ten hold around 4%. Study-level findings and limits: HLA allele associations emerged for under 20,000 TCR beta sequences in a later analysis, at 0.05 false discovery rate. Earlier analysis yielded a pattern in which most TCR beta V segments were productive about 90% or about 30% of the time. Highly shared sequence variants in one cluster were likely a sequencing artifact.

The sequenced sample was PBMCs. The sequence came from a man aged 35-49 years in good health and CMV-seronegative.

The CDR3 DNA reads TGTGCCAGCAGCCAAGAGCGGGCATCGAACACTGAAGCTTTCTTT. It is translated as CASSQERASNTEAFF. This chain uses TRBV4-2 with TRBJ1-1; D is ambiguous. The CDR3 runs to 15 residues. CDR1 and CDR2 from the germline V gene are LGHNA and YNFKEQ. Trimming stripped 0 bases from V and 1 base from J, with 9 bases between.